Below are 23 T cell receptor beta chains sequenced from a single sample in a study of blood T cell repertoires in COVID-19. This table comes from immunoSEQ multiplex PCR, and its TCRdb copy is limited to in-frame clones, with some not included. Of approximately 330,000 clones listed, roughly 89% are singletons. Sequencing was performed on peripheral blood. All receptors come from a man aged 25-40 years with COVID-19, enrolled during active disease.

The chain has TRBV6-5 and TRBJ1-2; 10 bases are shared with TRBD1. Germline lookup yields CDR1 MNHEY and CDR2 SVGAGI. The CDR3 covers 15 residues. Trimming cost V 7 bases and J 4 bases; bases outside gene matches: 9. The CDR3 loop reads CASTITTGGGYGYTF. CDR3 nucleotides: TGTGCCAGCACTATAACGACAGGGGGCGGCTATGGCTACACCTTC.

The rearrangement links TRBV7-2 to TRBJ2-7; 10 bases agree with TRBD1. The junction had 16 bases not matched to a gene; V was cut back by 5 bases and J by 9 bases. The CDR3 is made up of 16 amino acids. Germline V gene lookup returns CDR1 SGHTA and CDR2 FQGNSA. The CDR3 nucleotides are TGTGCCAGCAGCGCCCTTTGGGACAGGGGACCCAGCGGGCAGTACTTC. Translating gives CASSALWDRGPSGQYF.

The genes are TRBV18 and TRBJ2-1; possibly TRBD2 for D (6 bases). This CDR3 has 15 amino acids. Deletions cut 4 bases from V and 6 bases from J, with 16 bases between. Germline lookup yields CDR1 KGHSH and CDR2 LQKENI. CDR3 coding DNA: TGTGCCAGCTCACAGAGTTTTCTGGGGGGCAATGAGCAGTTCTTC. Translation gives CASSQSFLGGNEQFF.

CDR3 protein: CASSATGSWVEQYF. The CDR3 nucleotides are TGTGCCAGTAGTGCGACAGGGAGTTGGGTGGAGCAGTACTTC. This sequence joins TRBV19 and TRBJ2-7; TRBD1 agrees at 7 bases. Germline lookup yields CDR1 LNHDA and CDR2 SQIVND (reference sequence). The CDR3 spans 14 residues. With 5 bases clipped from V and 7 bases from J, the junction kept 11 bases outside the gene matches.

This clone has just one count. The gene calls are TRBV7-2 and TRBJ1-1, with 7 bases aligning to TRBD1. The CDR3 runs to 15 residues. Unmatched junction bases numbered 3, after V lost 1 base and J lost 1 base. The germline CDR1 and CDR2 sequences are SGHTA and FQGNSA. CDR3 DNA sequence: TGTGCCAGCAGCTTAGTGTGGACAGGGAACACTGAAGCTTTCTTT. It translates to CASSLVWTGNTEAFF. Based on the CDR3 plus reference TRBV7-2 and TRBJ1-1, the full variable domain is GAGVSQSPSNKVTEKGKDVELRCDPISGHTALYWYRQSLGQGLEFLIYFQGNSAPDKSGLPSDRFSAERTGGSVSTLTIQRTQQEDSAVYLCASSLVWTGNTEAFFGQGTRLTVV.

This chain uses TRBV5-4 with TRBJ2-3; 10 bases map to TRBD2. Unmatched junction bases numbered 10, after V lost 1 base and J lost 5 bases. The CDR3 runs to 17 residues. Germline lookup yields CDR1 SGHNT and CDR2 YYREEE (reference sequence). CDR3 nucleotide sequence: TGTGCCAGCAGCTTGAAGGTAGCGGGGGGCCGGGTAGATACGCAGTATTTT. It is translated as CASSLKVAGGRVDTQYF. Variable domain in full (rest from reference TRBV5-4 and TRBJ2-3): ETGVTQSPTHLIKTRGQQVTLRCSSQSGHNTVSWYQQALGQGPQFIFQYYREEENGRGNFPPRFSGLQFPNYSSELNVNALELDDSALYLCASSLKVAGGRVDTQYFGPGTRLTVL.

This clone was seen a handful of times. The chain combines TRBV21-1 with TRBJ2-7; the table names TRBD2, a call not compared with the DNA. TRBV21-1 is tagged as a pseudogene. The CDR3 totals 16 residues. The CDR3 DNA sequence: TGTGCCAGCAGCGCTCCCCGGGGGGAGATTTGGTACGAGCAGTACTTC. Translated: CASSAPRGEIWYEQYF.

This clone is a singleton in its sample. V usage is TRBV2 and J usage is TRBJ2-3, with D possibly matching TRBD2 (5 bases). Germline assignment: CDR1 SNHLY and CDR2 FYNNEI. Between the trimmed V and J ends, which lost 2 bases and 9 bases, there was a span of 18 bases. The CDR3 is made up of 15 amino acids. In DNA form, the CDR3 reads TGTGCCAGCAGTGAACGGCTAGCCCCGTTGGGGACGCAGTATTTT. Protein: CASSERLAPLGTQYF.

The CDR3 loop is CASSQGTGRVNTGELFF. For the CDR3, the DNA is TGTGCCAGCAGCCAAGGTACAGGCCGGGTTAACACCGGGGAGCTGTTTTTT. V and J are TRBV14 and TRBJ2-2, with D tentatively TRBD1 (5 bases). Trimming took 1 base from V and 2 from J, leaving 14 bases between them. CDR3 size: 17 residues. Germline CDR1 reads SGHDN; CDR2 reads FVKESK. The complete variable domain, with remaining parts taken from reference TRBV14 and TRBJ2-2, reads EAGVTQFPSHSVIEKGQTVTLRCDPISGHDNLYWYRRVMGKEIKFLLHFVKESKQDESGMPNNRFLAERTGGTYSTLKVQPAELEDSGVYFCASSQGTGRVNTGELFFGEGSRLTVL.

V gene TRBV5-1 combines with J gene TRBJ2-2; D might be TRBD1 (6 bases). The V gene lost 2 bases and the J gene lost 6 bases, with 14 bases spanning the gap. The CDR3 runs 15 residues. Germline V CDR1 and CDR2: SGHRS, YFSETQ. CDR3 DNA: TGCGCCAGCAGCTTCGGACAAGGGGGAGCCGGGGAGCTGTTTTTT. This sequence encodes CASSFGQGGAGELFF.

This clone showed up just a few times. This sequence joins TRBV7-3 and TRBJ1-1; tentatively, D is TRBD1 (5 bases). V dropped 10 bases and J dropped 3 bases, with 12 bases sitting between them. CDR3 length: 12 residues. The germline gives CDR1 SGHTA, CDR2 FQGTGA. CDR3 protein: CANWGEDTEAFF. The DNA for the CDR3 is TGTGCCAATTGGGGGGAGGACACTGAAGCTTTCTTT.

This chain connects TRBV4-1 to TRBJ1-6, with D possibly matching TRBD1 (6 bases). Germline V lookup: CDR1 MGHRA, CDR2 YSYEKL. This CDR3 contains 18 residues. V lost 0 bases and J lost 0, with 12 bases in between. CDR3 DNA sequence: TGCGCCAGCAGCCAAGAAGGGGGTAGGAGCTCCTATAATTCACCCCTCCACTTT. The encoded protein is CASSQEGGRSSYNSPLHF.

The CDR3 spells CASSPTLGGTPYEQYF. The CDR3 region has the DNA TGTGCCAGCAGCCCGACCCTCGGAGGTACCCCCTACGAGCAGTACTTC. The V gene is TRBV7-9, the J gene TRBJ2-7; a possible D gene is TRBD2 (5 bases). Trimming left V 5 bases short and J 2 bases short, with 19 bases between. The CDR3 totals 16 residues. Germline V lookup: CDR1 SEHNR, CDR2 FQNEAQ (reference sequence).

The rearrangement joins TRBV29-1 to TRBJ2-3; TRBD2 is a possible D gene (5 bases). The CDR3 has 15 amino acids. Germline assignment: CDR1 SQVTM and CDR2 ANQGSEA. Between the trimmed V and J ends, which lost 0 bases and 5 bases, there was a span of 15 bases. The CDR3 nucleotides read TGCAGCGTTGAAGAGGGCCGGGGTTTGGGAGATACGCAGTATTTT. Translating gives CSVEEGRGLGDTQYF.

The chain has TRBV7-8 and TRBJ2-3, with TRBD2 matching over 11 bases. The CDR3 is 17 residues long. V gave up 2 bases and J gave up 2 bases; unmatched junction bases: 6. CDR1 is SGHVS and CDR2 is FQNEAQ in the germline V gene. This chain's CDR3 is CASSLSLAGGYTDTQYF. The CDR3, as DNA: TGTGCCAGCAGCTTAAGTCTAGCGGGGGGTTACACAGATACGCAGTATTTT.

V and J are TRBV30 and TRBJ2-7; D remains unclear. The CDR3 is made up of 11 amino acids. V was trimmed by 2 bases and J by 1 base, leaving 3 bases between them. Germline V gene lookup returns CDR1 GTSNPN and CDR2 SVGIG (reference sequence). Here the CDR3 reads CAWSQSYEQYF. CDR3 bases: TGTGCCTGGAGTCAGTCCTACGAGCAGTACTTC.

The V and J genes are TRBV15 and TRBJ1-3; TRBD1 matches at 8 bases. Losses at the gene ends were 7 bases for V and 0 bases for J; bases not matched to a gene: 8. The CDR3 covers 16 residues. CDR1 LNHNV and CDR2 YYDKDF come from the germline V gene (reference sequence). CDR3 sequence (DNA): TGTGCCACCACACCAGGACAGGGAAACTCTGGAAACACCATATATTTT. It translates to CATTPGQGNSGNTIYF.

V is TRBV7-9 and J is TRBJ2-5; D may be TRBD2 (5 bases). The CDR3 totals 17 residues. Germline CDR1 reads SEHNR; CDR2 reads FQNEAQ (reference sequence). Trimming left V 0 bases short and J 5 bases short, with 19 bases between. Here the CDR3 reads CASSLASRGVVGETQYF. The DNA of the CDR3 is TGTGCCAGCAGCTTAGCGTCCCGGGGTGTGGTCGGGGAGACCCAGTACTTC.

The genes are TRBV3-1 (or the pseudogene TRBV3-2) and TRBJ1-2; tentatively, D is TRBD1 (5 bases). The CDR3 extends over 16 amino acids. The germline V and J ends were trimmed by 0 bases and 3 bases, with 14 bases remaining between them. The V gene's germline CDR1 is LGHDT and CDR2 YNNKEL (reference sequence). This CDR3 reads CASSQDLGGTDYGYTF. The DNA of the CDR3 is TGTGCCAGCAGCCAAGATTTGGGGGGGACGGACTATGGCTACACCTTC.

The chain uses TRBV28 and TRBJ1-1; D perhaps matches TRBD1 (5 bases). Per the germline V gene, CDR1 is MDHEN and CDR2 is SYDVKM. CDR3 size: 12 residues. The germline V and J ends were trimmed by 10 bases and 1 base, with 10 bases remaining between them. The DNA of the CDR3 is TGTGCCATCCAAACAGGGAACACTGAAGCTTTCTTT. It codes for CAIQTGNTEAFF.

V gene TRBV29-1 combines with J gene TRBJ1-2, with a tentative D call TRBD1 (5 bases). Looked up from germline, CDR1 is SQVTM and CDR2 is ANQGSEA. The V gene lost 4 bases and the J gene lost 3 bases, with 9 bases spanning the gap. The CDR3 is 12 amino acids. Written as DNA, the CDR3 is TGCAGCGTTGTGCTAGGGGACTATGGCTACACCTTC. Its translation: CSVVLGDYGYTF.

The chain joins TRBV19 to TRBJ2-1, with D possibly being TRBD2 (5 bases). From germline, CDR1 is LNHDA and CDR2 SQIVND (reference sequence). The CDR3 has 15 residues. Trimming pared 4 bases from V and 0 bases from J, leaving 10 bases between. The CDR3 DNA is TGTGCCAGTAGTAGGACGGGGAGCTCCTACAATGAGCAGTTCTTC. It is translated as CASSRTGSSYNEQFF.

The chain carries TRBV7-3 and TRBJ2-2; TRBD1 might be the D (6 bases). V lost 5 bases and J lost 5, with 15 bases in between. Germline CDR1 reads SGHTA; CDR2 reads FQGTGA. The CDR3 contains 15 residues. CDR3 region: CASSATPRGTGELFF. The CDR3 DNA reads TGTGCCAGCAGCGCTACCCCCAGGGGAACCGGGGAGCTGTTTTTT.